These T cell receptor beta chains were read from a single sample in a study of T cells in Graves' hyperthyroidism and ophthalmopathy. TCRdb re-called the multiplex PCR reads with MiXCR, one entry per CDR3 protein. The sample records approximately 400,000 distinct CDR3 sequences, approximately 15% being singletons. Material: blood. These receptors came from a woman younger than 45 with Graves' hyperthyroidism. Each CDR3 is given with its conserved first and last residue. A D gene is named only where the DNA matches it firmly. Clone sizes are given selectively: once, few, many, or a class where the clone is expanded.

V gene	CDR3 length	J gene	D gene	clone size	CDR3 protein	CDR3 DNA
TRBV4-2	19	TRBJ2-3	TRBD2	.	CASSQESSGRLGDTDTQYF	TGTGCCAGCAGCCAAGAATCCAGCGGGAGATTAGGGGACACAGATACGCAGTATTTT
TRBV5-1	15	TRBJ2-2	TRBD2	many	CASSFASGDTGELFF	TGCGCCAGCAGCTTCGCTAGCGGGGACACCGGGGAGCTGTTTTTT
TRBV30	13	TRBJ2-5	TRBD2	.	CAWRTQGGETQYF	TGTGCCTGGCGAACCCAGGGAGGGGAGACCCAGTACTTC
TRBV24-1	20	TRBJ2-1	.	few	CATSDWFAGGEGPSYNEQFF	TGTGCCACCAGTGATTGGTTCGCTGGCGGGGAAGGTCCGTCCTACAATGAGCAGTTCTTC
TRBV28	14	TRBJ2-3	TRBD2	many	CATEGGLELNTQYF	TGTGCCACCGAAGGGGGACTAGAGCTAAATACGCAGTATTTT
TRBV28	16	TRBJ2-7	TRBD1	many	CASSSSGTGFGYEQYF	TGTGCCAGCAGTTCATCCGGGACAGGGTTTGGCTACGAGCAGTACTTC
TRBV28	14	TRBJ2-7	.	many	CASSPGHSSYEQYF	TGTGCCAGCAGTCCGGGACATTCCTCCTACGAGCAGTACTTC
TRBV18	16	TRBJ2-1	TRBD2	.	CASSPTSGKTYNEQFF	TGTGCCAGCTCACCCACTAGCGGGAAGACCTACAATGAGCAGTTCTTC
TRBV20-1	14	TRBJ2-5	.	many	CSAYGGPLQETQYF	TGCAGTGCCTACGGAGGACCACTTCAAGAGACCCAGTACTTC
TRBV2	16	TRBJ2-1	TRBD2	many	CASSEGPGLAFNEQFF	TGTGCCAGCAGTGAAGGACCGGGACTAGCGTTCAATGAGCAGTTCTTC
TRBV3-1	15	TRBJ2-1	.	many	CASSLLGSSYNEQFF	TGTGCCAGCAGTCTCCTGGGAAGCTCCTACAATGAGCAGTTCTTC
TRBV6-1	15	TRBJ2-2	.	.	CASSDRSPRTGELFF	TGTGCCAGCAGTGACAGATCCCCGAGAACCGGGGAGCTGTTTTTT
TRBV12-3/TRBV12-4	14	TRBJ1-6	TRBD1	many	CASTSGGANSPLHF	TGTGCCAGCACCTCAGGGGGCGCAAATTCACCCCTCCACTTT
TRBV28	15	TRBJ2-7	TRBD1	many	CASGTQVTGGYEQYF	TGTGCCAGCGGAACGCAGGTGACAGGGGGTTACGAGCAGTACTTC
TRBV10-3	14	TRBJ2-5	.	many	CAISESGGQETQYF	TGTGCCATCAGTGAGTCTGGCGGCCAAGAGACCCAGTACTTC
TRBV9	15	TRBJ2-1	TRBD2	.	CASSDPAGGYNEQFF	TGTGCCAGCAGCGACCCAGCGGGAGGGTACAATGAGCAGTTCTTC
TRBV4-1	15	TRBJ2-7	.	.	CASSQDTEGGQEQYF	TGTGCCAGCAGCCAAGATACGGAGGGAGGTCAGGAGCAGTACTTC
TRBV24-1	15	TRBJ2-7	.	.	CATWGTGRGTYEQYF	TGTGCCACCTGGGGTACAGGGCGCGGGACCTACGAGCAGTACTTC
TRBV13	15	TRBJ2-3	.	many	CASSLVRANTDTQYF	TGTGCCAGCAGCTTAGTACGGGCTAACACAGATACGCAGTATTTT
TRBV9	15	TRBJ2-3	.	many	CASSVNGRGTDTQYF	TGTGCCAGCAGCGTAAACGGCAGGGGCACAGATACGCAGTATTTT
TRBV24-1	12	TRBJ2-7	TRBD1	few	CATNGDSYEQYF	TGTGCCACCAATGGGGACAGCTACGAGCAGTACTTC
TRBV20-1	14	TRBJ1-2	TRBD1	few	CSAIRFDRGGGYTF	TGCAGTGCTATCCGCTTCGACAGGGGCGGAGGCTACACCTTC
TRBV7-8	16	TRBJ1-3	TRBD1	many	CASSPRQGSSGNTIYF	TGTGCCAGCAGCCCCCGACAGGGGAGCTCTGGAAACACCATATATTTT
TRBV11-2	17	TRBJ2-7	TRBD1	many	CASSLDLWGQGIYEQYF	TGTGCCAGCAGCTTAGATCTATGGGGACAGGGGATATACGAGCAGTACTTC
TRBV2	13	TRBJ1-2	.	many	CASSEDNRVGYTF	TGTGCCAGCAGTGAGGATAATAGAGTTGGCTACACCTTC
TRBV5-1	14	TRBJ2-7	TRBD2	many	CASSPGTSGGEQYF	TGCGCCAGCAGCCCCGGGACTAGCGGCGGGGAGCAGTACTTC
TRBV24-1	16	TRBJ2-2	TRBD1	.	CATSDPTGGRTGELFF	TGTGCCACCAGTGACCCGACAGGGGGACGCACCGGGGAGCTGTTTTTT
TRBV13	12	TRBJ2-5	.	many	CASSLDLKTQYF	TGTGCCAGCAGCTTGGATCTGAAGACCCAGTACTTC
TRBV2	15	TRBJ2-3	.	many	CARASPNSIPDTQYF	TGTGCCAGAGCGTCACCCAATTCGATCCCCGATACGCAGTATTTT
TRBV18	15	TRBJ2-1	TRBD2	few	CASSPGLALNNGQFF	TGTGCCAGCTCACCGGGACTAGCGCTGAACAATGGGCAGTTCTTC
TRBV28	20	TRBJ2-1	TRBD2	many	CASSLSRTSGRFQGDNEQFF	TGTGCCAGCAGTTTATCCCGGACTAGCGGGAGGTTCCAGGGGGACAATGAGCAGTTCTTC
TRBV27	14	TRBJ2-5	TRBD1	many	CASGGQGIGETQYF	TGTGCCAGCGGGGGACAGGGGATAGGAGAGACCCAGTACTTC
TRBV19	14	TRBJ1-1	.	many	CASSLASGGPEAFF	TGTGCCAGTAGCCTCGCGTCGGGGGGCCCTGAAGCTTTCTTT
TRBV6-1	19	TRBJ2-7	TRBD2	few	CASSEFGGLAGPSAYEQYF	TGTGCCAGCAGTGAATTTGGGGGACTAGCGGGACCATCCGCCTACGAGCAGTACTTC
TRBV28	14	TRBJ1-2	.	many	CASSPVRDNYGYTF	TGTGCCAGCAGCCCAGTTAGGGACAACTATGGCTACACCTTC
TRBV10-3	12	TRBJ2-7	TRBD2	many	CAISGTSDEQYF	TGTGCCATCAGTGGAACTAGCGACGAGCAGTACTTC
TRBV20-1	15	TRBJ2-3	TRBD1	few	CSADWDRGNTDTQYF	TGCAGTGCAGACTGGGACAGGGGGAACACAGATACGCAGTATTTT
TRBV3-1	14	TRBJ2-5	.	.	CASSQNSVEETQYF	TGTGCCAGCAGCCAAAACTCGGTGGAGGAGACCCAGTACTTC
TRBV7-9	16	TRBJ2-7	TRBD2	many	CASSPRGTSGTYEQYF	TGTGCCAGCAGCCCTAGGGGGACTAGCGGGACGTACGAGCAGTACTTC
TRBV28	15	TRBJ1-1	.	.	CASSSTGTMNTEAFF	TGTGCCAGCAGTTCGACCGGGACAATGAACACTGAAGCTTTCTTT
TRBV12-3/TRBV12-4	15	TRBJ1-1	.	many	CASSLAAVSGTEAFF	TGTGCCAGCAGTTTAGCGGCAGTGAGTGGCACTGAAGCTTTCTTT
TRBV6-6	14	TRBJ1-1	TRBD1	.	CASSYSGTATEAFF	TGTGCCAGCAGTTACTCGGGGACAGCCACTGAAGCTTTCTTT
TRBV27	14	TRBJ2-7	.	.	CASSFEGPSYEQYF	TGTGCCAGCAGTTTTGAAGGGCCGTCCTACGAGCAGTACTTC
TRBV20-1	14	TRBJ2-2	.	few	CSARDLRGTGELFF	TGCAGTGCTAGAGATCTGAGAGGGACCGGGGAGCTGTTTTTT
TRBV29-1	15	TRBJ2-7	TRBD2	many	CSGPGASGRDYEQYF	TGCAGCGGGCCTGGGGCTAGCGGGAGGGACTACGAGCAGTACTTC
TRBV5-6	14	TRBJ1-5	.	.	CASSPGPLGQPQHF	TGTGCCAGCAGCCCCGGGCCCCTAGGGCAGCCCCAGCATTTT
TRBV7-9	15	TRBJ1-4	.	.	CASSLARGANEKLFF	TGTGCCAGCAGCTTAGCCAGGGGAGCTAATGAAAAACTGTTTTTT
TRBV6-2/TRBV6-3	13	TRBJ2-1	.	.	CASSSLLASEQFF	TGTGCCAGCAGCTCACTCCTAGCGAGTGAGCAGTTCTTC
TRBV12-3/TRBV12-4	12	TRBJ2-7	.	many	CASSLWGREQYF	TGTGCCAGCAGTTTGTGGGGGCGCGAGCAGTACTTC
TRBV29-1	11	TRBJ1-1	.	few	CSGETGPEAFF	TGCAGCGGCGAAACAGGGCCTGAAGCTTTCTTT
TRBV5-1	12	TRBJ2-2	.	.	CASSPPSGELFF	TGCGCCAGCAGCCCGCCCTCCGGGGAGCTGTTTTTT
TRBV4-1	17	TRBJ2-7	.	.	CASSQDRGLTVTYEQYF	TGCGCCAGCAGCCAAGATCGGGGGCTGACAGTCACCTACGAGCAGTACTTC
TRBV20-1	12	TRBJ1-5	.	.	CSALYSNQPQHF	TGCAGTGCCCTTTATAGCAATCAGCCCCAGCATTTT
TRBV28	14	TRBJ1-1	.	many	CASSHPPMNTEAFF	TGTGCCAGCAGCCACCCGCCCATGAACACTGAAGCTTTCTTT
TRBV18	18	TRBJ2-7	TRBD2	.	CASSPPLYSGRTVREQYF	TGTGCCAGCTCACCGCCACTATATAGCGGGAGAACCGTCCGCGAGCAGTACTTC
TRBV7-9	15	TRBJ2-3	TRBD1	few	CASSLSTGGTDTQYF	TGTGCCAGCAGCTTATCTACAGGGGGCACAGATACGCAGTATTTT
TRBV5-1	16	TRBJ2-5	TRBD2	few	CASSPGLAGGVETQYF	TGCGCCAGCAGCCCCGGACTAGCGGGAGGCGTGGAGACCCAGTACTTC
TRBV5-1	19	TRBJ2-1	TRBD2	few	CASSPSKLAGGPGYNEQFF	TGCGCCAGCAGCCCATCCAAGTTAGCGGGAGGGCCCGGGTACAATGAGCAGTTCTTC
TRBV3-1	10	TRBJ2-1	.	many	CASSQGVQFF	TGTGCCAGCAGCCAAGGCGTGCAGTTCTTC
TRBV5-1	15	TRBJ2-7	TRBD1	many	CASSNSPDRVDEQYF	TGCGCCAGCAGCAACAGCCCGGACAGGGTGGACGAGCAGTACTTC